This T cell receptor (beta chain) was profiled in a study of blood T cell repertoires in COVID-19. Study in general: In each case, the material was cDNA or gDNA derived from T cells, B-cell-depleted T cells, or PBMCs.

V shed 1 base and J 0 bases; nucleotides not matched to a gene: 6. The CDR3 sequence is 17 residues long. Germline V CDR1 and CDR2: SGHTA, FQGNSA. Data came from immunoSEQ multiplex PCR; TCRdb stores just in-frame clones and leaves some out. The table includes more than 300,000 clones, more than 90% detected once. Cohort assignment relied on participant-reported clinical history. Sequenced: PBMCs or T cells enriched from blood (not recorded which). This TCR derives from a woman under 40 who had been exposed to COVID-19. The chain links TRBV7-2 to TRBJ2-3; the match to TRBD2 covers 8 bases. DNA for the CDR3: TGTGCCAGCAGCTTAGGTGGCGGGGGGCCTAGCACAGATACGCAGTATTTT. It yields the protein CASSLGGGGPSTDTQYF.